This T cell receptor beta chain is from a study of CD8 T cells in Susac syndrome (dated by TCRdb to between 2018 and 2021). In terms of the full investigation: Of the Susac syndrome patients who were sequenced, about 6 had clinically active disease and eight were in clinical remission. At the time of blood withdrawal, Susac syndrome patients were either therapy-naive, taking corticosteroids (with some also receiving IVIg), or on IVIg alone. Whether CD8+ T cell activation and differentiation in Susac syndrome was antigen driven was tested using repertoire sequencing. Paper-wide results and their limitations: The number of individuals in the TCR sequencing and HLA analysis was recognized as being relatively small. In the CD4+ T cell repertoire of Susac syndrome patients, clonal expansion was not detected.

RNA was extracted using the RNeasy kit, and roughly 0.5 to 1 ug of the RNA was reverse transcribed with random hexamers. The immunoSEQ multiplex PCR assay, which covers 54 Vbeta and 13 Jbeta segments, was used to amplify TCR beta CDR3 regions. Bias from PCR amplification was corrected by using a synthetic template baseline for primer optimization and for computational correction. In the authors' own workflow: Reads were annotated to V, D and J genes according to IMGT and were analyzed with immunoSEQ Analyzer, with only productive sequences retained. Clonality was calculated as one minus the Shannon entropy normalized by log2 of the number of productive unique sequences. For each patient and control, public and private clones were evaluated among the 100 most prevalent clones. A clone was defined as Susac-specific if it was absent from the healthy and MS cohorts, from roughly 990 published viral clones and from other ImmuneACCESS disease sequences. TCRdb passed the public sequencing reads through fastp at Q25 and MiXCR, retaining productive beta sequences. Every CDR3 protein is listed once, alongside the most common genes and DNA of its rows. Here the V and J calls rest on TCRdb's processing, not on the authors' analysis. The sample includes more than 150,000 distinct CDR3 sequences, with 95% to 97% observed a single time. The leading ten clones occupy 0.1% to 0.15% of the sample.

As regards this clonotype: Its antigen has not been determined. No much larger clone is present one base from it, and per-base qualities are unavailable.

Peripheral blood CD8+ and CD4+ T cells from healthy donors, Susac syndrome patients and multiple sclerosis patients were profiled by high-throughput TCR beta sequencing. The Susac syndrome patients fulfilled recently defined diagnostic criteria for either definite or probable disease. Bulk CD8+ and CD4+ T cells were purified by magnetic negative isolation, while CD8+ TEMRA cells were enriched using FACS. Blood was collected in EDTA tubes and processed within 24 hours, with PBMCs isolated through density gradient centrifugation. PBMCs destined for TCR sequencing were cryopreserved in liquid nitrogen and later thawed in a 37 °C water bath. The sorted or isolated CD4+, CD8+ and CD8+ TEMRA cells reached a purity of at least 90%. The junction shows trimming of 6 bases on V and 5 bases on J, plus 24 bases between the germline ends. The germline V gene specifies SGHRS as CDR1 and YFSETQ as CDR2. The CDR3, from cysteine to phenylalanine, totals 17 residues. Only the CDR3 portion is preserved as DNA: 51 bases, with reading frame beginning at the first base.

Sequencing was performed on CD4+ T cells from PBMCs. The receptor's source is a human donor with Susac syndrome. The chain links TRBV5-1 with TRBJ2-1; TRBD2 is perhaps the D gene, given 6 matching bases. The nucleotides read TGCGCCAGCAACTCGAGGGGCGGAGGGAATAAGGACAATGAGCAGTTCTTC. This codes for CASNSRGGGNKDNEQFF. Reference TRBV5-1 and TRBJ2-1 genes cover what lies past the CDR3, so the full variable domain is KAGVTQTPRYLIKTRGQQVTLSCSPISGHRSVSWYQQTPGQGLQFLFEYFSETQRNKGNFPGRFSGRQFSNSRSEMNVSTLELGDSALYLCASNSRGGGNKDNEQFFGPGTRLTVL.